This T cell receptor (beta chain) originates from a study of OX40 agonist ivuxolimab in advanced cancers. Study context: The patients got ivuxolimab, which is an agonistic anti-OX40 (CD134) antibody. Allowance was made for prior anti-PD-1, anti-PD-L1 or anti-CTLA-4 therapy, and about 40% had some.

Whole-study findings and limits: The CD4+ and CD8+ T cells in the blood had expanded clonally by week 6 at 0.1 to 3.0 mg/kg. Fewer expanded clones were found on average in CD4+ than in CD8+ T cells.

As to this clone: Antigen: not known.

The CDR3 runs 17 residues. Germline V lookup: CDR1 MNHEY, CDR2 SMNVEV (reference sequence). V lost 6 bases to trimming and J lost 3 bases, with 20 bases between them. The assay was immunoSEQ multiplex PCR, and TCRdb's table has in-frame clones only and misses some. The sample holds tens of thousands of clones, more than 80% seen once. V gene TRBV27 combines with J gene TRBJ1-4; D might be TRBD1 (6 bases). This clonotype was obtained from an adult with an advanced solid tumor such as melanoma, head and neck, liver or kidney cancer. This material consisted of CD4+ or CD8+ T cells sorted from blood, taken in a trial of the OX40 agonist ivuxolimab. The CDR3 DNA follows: TGTGCCAGCAGAACCACTACGATACAGGGTTCTAATGAAAAACTGTTTTTT. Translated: CASRTTTIQGSNEKLFF.